One TCR beta chain is described in this entry. Its target is not known. These data are taken from a study of OX40 agonist ivuxolimab in advanced cancers. Across the study: Participants averaged roughly 57 years of age (range about 23 to 80) and were less than 85% male. Therapy given before enrollment (anti-PD-1, anti-PD-L1 or anti-CTLA-4) was allowed, and 40% had some.

Produced via immunoSEQ multiplex PCR; TCRdb's table is partial and in-frame only. Of around 80,000 clones listed, roughly nine tenths are singletons. V lost 0 bases, J lost 0 bases, and 6 bases stayed unmatched. Germline values: CDR1 SGDLS, CDR2 YYNGEE. The CDR3 is 17 residues long. Findings of the study overall: Clones of CD4+ and CD8+ blood T cells grew by week 6 at doses of 0.1 to 3.0 mg/kg. Partial responders receiving 0.1-3.0 mg/kg showed among the lowest clonal expansion.

The chain combines TRBV9 with TRBJ2-1; 7 bases are a match to TRBD2. This specimen consisted of CD4+ or CD8+ T cells sorted from blood, obtained in a trial of the OX40 agonist ivuxolimab. The origin of this receptor is an adult with an advanced solid tumor such as melanoma, head and neck, liver or kidney cancer. CDR3 residues: CASSVAWGGSSYNEQFF. The CDR3 DNA is TGTGCCAGCAGCGTAGCTTGGGGCGGGAGCTCCTACAATGAGCAGTTCTTC. Variable domain in full (rest from reference TRBV9 and TRBJ2-1): DSGVTQTPKHLITATGQRVTLRCSPRSGDLSVYWYQQSLDQGLQFLIQYYNGEERAKGNILERFSAQQFPDLHSELNLSSLELGDSALYFCASSVAWGGSSYNEQFFGPGTRLTVL.